Listed below are T cell receptor beta chains from one sample, sequenced in a study of STAT3 mutations in large granular lymphocyte leukemia. Only in-frame clones appear in the TCRdb table, and some are missing; sequencing was by immunoSEQ multiplex PCR. Here the sample spans under 35,000 clones, around 88% being singletons. Sequenced material: peripheral blood mononuclear cells. These receptors all come from a man in his sixties with T-cell large granular lymphocyte leukemia. Some clones in this sample may be carry-over from other donors' samples. CDR3s include the opening cysteine and the closing phenylalanine or tryptophan. D genes are given only for firm matches. Size is omitted from some rows. Given values are once, few, many or a class for expanded clones.

TRBJ1-4	NA	NA	TRBV27	TGTGCCAGCAGTCCGACGCCTTGGACCAGGGAAAAACTGTTTTTT	CASSPTPWTREKLFF
TRBJ1-5	few	TRBD1	TRBV5-1	TGCGCCAGCAGCCCAGGGACAGGGGGCGCGGGAACCCAGCATTTT	CASSPGTGGAGTQHF
TRBJ2-7	NA	TRBD2	TRBV2	TGTGCCAGCAGGTGGGCGGGAGACGACGAGCAGTACTTC	CASRWAGDDEQYF
TRBJ2-7	NA	NA	TRBV2	TGTGCCAGCAGTGTTAGCCCCTCCCACGAGCAGTACTTC	CASSVSPSHEQYF
TRBJ2-2	NA	NA	TRBV5-1	TGCGCCAGCAGCTTGGCCCCGGGTGGGAGCGGACTCACCGGGGAGCTGTTTTTT	CASSLAPGGSGLTGELFF
TRBJ2-5	once	TRBD2	TRBV29-1	TGCAGCGTTAATCCATCTCGCGGGAGGGAGACCCAGTACTTC	CSVNPSRGRETQYF
TRBJ1-2	NA	NA	TRBV29-1	TGCAGCGTTGAAGACCATGGCTACACCTTC	CSVEDHGYTF
TRBJ2-1	NA	TRBD2	TRBV5-1	TGCGCCAGCAGCTTGGTAGCGGGAGAGTACAATGAGCAGTTCTTC	CASSLVAGEYNEQFF
TRBJ1-1	NA	TRBD1	TRBV4-1	TGCGCCAGCAGCCGGCAGCCCGGGACAGGGCCTAACACTGAAGCTTTCTTT	CASSRQPGTGPNTEAFF
TRBJ1-2	once	NA	TRBV30	TGTGCCTGGAGTGTACTTAACTATGGCTACACCTTC	CAWSVLNYGYTF
TRBJ1-5	NA	NA	TRBV25-1	TGTGCCAGCAGTGATAGGGGCAATCAGCCCCAGCATTTT	CASSDRGNQPQHF
TRBJ2-7	NA	NA	TRBV5-4	TGTGCCAGCAGTTCGTCCGGGACTGGGTACGAGCAGTACTTC	CASSSSGTGYEQYF
TRBJ2-7	NA	NA	TRBV5-1	TGCGCCAGCACTCCTGCAGGCCACTCCTACGAGCAGTACTTC	CASTPAGHSYEQYF
TRBJ2-7	NA	NA	TRBV7-2	TGTGCCAGCAGCCATCCCGGGGGATCCTACGAGCAGTACTTC	CASSHPGGSYEQYF
TRBJ2-1	NA	TRBD1	TRBV5-1	TGCGCCAGCCACGGGACAGGGGTTGTCAATGAGCAGTTCTTC	CASHGTGVVNEQFF
TRBJ2-5	NA	TRBD1	TRBV29-1	TGCAGCTACCGGACAGGGCGTGGGGAGACCCAGTACTTC	CSYRTGRGETQYF
TRBJ2-7	NA	TRBD1	TRBV27	TGTGCCAGCATCCTCTCAAAGGACAGGTTATACGAGCAGTACTTC	CASILSKDRLYEQYF
TRBJ2-1	NA	TRBD2	TRBV30	TGTGCCTGGTGCCTAGCGGGAGGGCCGGGTTACAATGAGCAGTTCTTC	CAWCLAGGPGYNEQFF
TRBJ2-7	NA	NA	TRBV5-1	TGCGCCAGCAGCTCGTCGACCCCGGGGATCGACGAGCAGTACTTC	CASSSSTPGIDEQYF
TRBJ1-5	NA	TRBD1	TRBV6-6	TGTGCCAGCAGTTCCTCCCAACAGGGGGCACGTCAGCCCCAGCATTTT	CASSSSQQGARQPQHF
TRBJ1-1	NA	NA	TRBV4-3	TGCGCCAGCAGCCAAGATCGGCAGGGGCGGGCTTTCTTT	CASSQDRQGRAFF
TRBJ2-7	NA	TRBD2	TRBV6-5	TGTGCCAGCAGTTACCCTACCATAGCGGGAGAGGTCGAGCAGTACTTC	CASSYPTIAGEVEQYF
TRBJ2-7	NA	TRBD2	TRBV5-4	TGTGCCAGCAGCTTGGGTCTAGCGGGAGATTCCGAGCAGTACTTC	CASSLGLAGDSEQYF
TRBJ2-3	NA	NA	TRBV4-1	TGCGCCAGCAGCCCTGGACCGATTGTGGATACGCAGTATTTT	CASSPGPIVDTQYF
TRBJ2-2	NA	NA	TRBV5-1	TGCGCCAGCAGCCCCGGGATTAGAGTTAACACCGGGGAGCTGTTTTTT	CASSPGIRVNTGELFF
TRBJ2-2	NA	TRBD2	TRBV7-2	TGTGCCAGCAGCTCCCGTAGCGGGTGGACGAACACCGGGGAGCTGTTTTTT	CASSSRSGWTNTGELFF
TRBJ2-3	NA	NA	TRBV6-6	TGTGCCAGCAGTAAAGGGACTGTTCCAGATACGCAGTATTTT	CASSKGTVPDTQYF
TRBJ2-1	NA	TRBD2	TRBV5-1	TGCGCCAGCAGCCAGGGACTAGCCGCCGAGCAGTTCTTC	CASSQGLAAEQFF
TRBJ2-7	NA	NA	TRBV10-2	TGCGCCAGCAGTGGGGACAACACCTACGAGCAGTACTTC	CASSGDNTYEQYF
TRBJ2-7	NA	NA	TRBV23-1	TGCGCCAGAAGACAGGGAGGATACGAGCAGTACTTC	CARRQGGYEQYF
TRBJ1-2	NA	NA	TRBV25-1	TGTGCCAGCAACGAAGCTAACTATGGCTACACCTTC	CASNEANYGYTF
TRBJ2-7	NA	TRBD2	TRBV28	TGTGCCAGCAGTTACACCATGGGACTAGCGGGCCTGAGCTCCTACGAGCAGTACTTC	CASSYTMGLAGLSSYEQYF
TRBJ2-3	NA	NA	TRBV7-3	TGTGTTGAGCGTACAGATACGCAGTATTTT	CVERTDTQYF
TRBJ2-3	NA	TRBD1	TRBV19	TGTGCCAGTAGTACCGGACAGGGGGCTATGGATACGCAGTATTTT	CASSTGQGAMDTQYF
TRBJ2-5	NA	TRBD2	TRBV7-2	TGTGCCAGCAGCTTAGTGACTAGCGGGAGCCCATTCCTCGAGACCCAGTACTTC	CASSLVTSGSPFLETQYF
TRBJ1-2	NA	NA	TRBV5-1	TGCGCCAGCAGCTTGGGGACGGGATCCCTCTATGGCTACACCTTC	CASSLGTGSLYGYTF
TRBJ2-5	NA	NA	TRBV9	TGTGCCAGCAGCGTAGCAGGGAACCAAGAGACCCAGTACTTC	CASSVAGNQETQYF
TRBJ2-4	few	NA	TRBV6-5	TGTGCCAGCAGTACCGGACAATCCCGGGGAAGCATTCAGTACTTC	CASSTGQSRGSIQYF
TRBJ1-3	NA	TRBD1	TRBV7-9	TGTGCCAGCAGGACAGGGGCTGGAAACACCATATATTTT	CASRTGAGNTIYF
TRBJ2-2	NA	TRBD1	TRBV9	TGTGCCAGCAGCGTAGGGCGGACAGGTCCCACCGGGGAGCTGTTTTTT	CASSVGRTGPTGELFF
TRBJ1-6	NA	NA	TRBV5-1	TGCGCCAGCAGCTTGGAGGCAGTCGGGGTGTCACCCCTCCACTTT	CASSLEAVGVSPLHF
TRBJ1-5	few	TRBD1	TRBV9	TGTGCCAGCAGCACCGGGACAGGCAATCAGCCCCAGCATTTT	CASSTGTGNQPQHF
TRBJ2-2	NA	NA	TRBV6-6	TGTGCCAGCAGTTACTCCAGGGGTGACGGGGAGCTGTTTTTT	CASSYSRGDGELFF
TRBJ2-7	NA	NA	TRBV27	TGTGCCAGCAGTTTACTCGCGGGTAAGGGCGAGCAGTACTTC	CASSLLAGKGEQYF
TRBJ2-7	NA	NA	TRBV7-9	TGTGCCAGCAGCGAACAAGGGGGGACCTCCTACGAGCAGTACTTC	CASSEQGGTSYEQYF
TRBJ1-2	NA	TRBD1	TRBV2	TGTGCCAGCAGTGACGACAGGGGGCAGGGTGGCTACACCTTC	CASSDDRGQGGYTF
TRBJ2-1	NA	NA	TRBV7-2	TGTGCCAGCAGCGGTCTTCCCGATGAGCAGTTCTTC	CASSGLPDEQFF
TRBJ2-2	NA	TRBD1	TRBV19	TGTGCCAGTAGTCTGGGACAGGGGATCGGGGAGCTGTTTTTT	CASSLGQGIGELFF
TRBJ1-2	NA	NA	TRBV25-1	TGTGCCAGCAGTCCCGGGACCGCTTTGGGGGGCTACACCTTC	CASSPGTALGGYTF
TRBJ1-1	NA	NA	TRBV5-6	TGTACCAGCATTAAGGCTGACCACACTGAAGCTTTCTTT	CTSIKADHTEAFF
TRBJ2-3	NA	NA	TRBV29-1	TGCAGCGTTGATGCGAGGGGTCTAGCGGATACGCAGTATTTT	CSVDARGLADTQYF
TRBJ1-1	once	NA	TRBV15	TGTGCCACCAGCTCACAGGGCCTGGGCACTGAAGCTTTCTTT	CATSSQGLGTEAFF
TRBJ2-2	NA	NA	TRBV25-1	TGTGCCAGCAGGGGAGCCGGGGAGCTGTTTTTT	CASRGAGELFF
TRBJ2-6	NA	NA	TRBV30	TGTGCCTGGAGTGCCCCAGGGTACGGGGCCAACGTCCTGACTTTC	CAWSAPGYGANVLTF
TRBJ1-5	NA	NA	TRBV28	TGTGCCAGCAGTACCCGGAGGGCGGGGAGCAATCAGCCCCAGCATTTT	CASSTRRAGSNQPQHF
TRBJ2-5	NA	TRBD1	TRBV6-5	TGTGCCAGCAGTTACCAGATGGGACAGGGAATAGAGACCCAGTACTTC	CASSYQMGQGIETQYF
TRBJ2-1	NA	NA	TRBV4-3	TGCGCCAGCAGCCAAGATACCCCCAGACAGACCTCCTACAATGAGCAGTTCTTC	CASSQDTPRQTSYNEQFF